This T cell receptor beta chain was captured in a study of T cells in Graves' hyperthyroidism and ophthalmopathy. This clonotype was recorded at least ten times. Clinical symptoms, serum thyroxine and TRAb, thyroid ultrasound and orbital computed tomography together formed the diagnostic basis. The CDR3 is made up of 15 amino acids. Germline lookup yields CDR1 SGHRS and CDR2 YFSETQ. V was clipped by 5 bases and J by 0 bases; unmatched bases: 5. Amplification yielded TCR beta CDR3 regions, with RNA transcripts as the source. The study used the HTBI primer set for a first-round RT-PCR of the TCR CDR3. TCRdb independently ran MiXCR on the multiplex PCR reads; one entry per CDR3 protein. The table lists around 400,000 distinct CDR3 sequences, around a sixth of them singletons.

The clonotype comes from a woman aged 18-35 years with Graves' hyperthyroidism that later progressed to Graves' ophthalmopathy. Sequences were obtained from blood. This rearrangement joins TRBV5-1 to TRBJ2-3; 8 bases are shared with TRBD2. CDR3 bases: TGCGCCAGCAGTCCGGCTAGCGGGAGCACAGATACGCAGTATTTT. Its translation is CASSPASGSTDTQYF.